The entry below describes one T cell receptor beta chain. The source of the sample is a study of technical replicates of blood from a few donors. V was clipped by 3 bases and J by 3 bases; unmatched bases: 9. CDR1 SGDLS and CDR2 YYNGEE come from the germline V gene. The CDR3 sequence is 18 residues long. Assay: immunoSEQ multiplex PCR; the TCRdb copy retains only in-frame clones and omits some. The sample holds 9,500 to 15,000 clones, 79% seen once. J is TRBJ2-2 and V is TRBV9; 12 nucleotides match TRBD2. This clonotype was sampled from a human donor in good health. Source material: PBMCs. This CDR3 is CASSDRYGLAGHTGELFF. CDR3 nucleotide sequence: TGTGCCAGCAGCGACCGTTACGGACTAGCGGGACACACCGGGGAGCTGTTTTTT.